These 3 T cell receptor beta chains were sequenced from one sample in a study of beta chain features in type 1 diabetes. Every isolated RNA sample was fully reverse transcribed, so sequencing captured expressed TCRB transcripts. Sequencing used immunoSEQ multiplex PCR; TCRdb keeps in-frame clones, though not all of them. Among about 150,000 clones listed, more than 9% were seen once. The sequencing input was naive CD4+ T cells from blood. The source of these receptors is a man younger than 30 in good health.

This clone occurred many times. CDR3 sequence reads: CSAQQGFEEQYF. CDR3 DNA: TGCAGCGCCCAACAGGGTTTCGAGGAGCAGTACTTC. This sequence joins TRBV29-1 and TRBJ2-7; tentative D call: TRBD1 (6 bases). The ends were cut back, 7 bases at V and 7 bases at J, with 17 bases in the middle. Germline V gene sequence: CDR1 SQVTM, CDR2 ANQGSEA. This CDR3 is 12 amino acids long.

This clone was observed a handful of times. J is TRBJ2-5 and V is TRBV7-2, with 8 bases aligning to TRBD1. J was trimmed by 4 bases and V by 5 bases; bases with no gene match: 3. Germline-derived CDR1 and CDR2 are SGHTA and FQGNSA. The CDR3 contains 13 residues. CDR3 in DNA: TGTGCCAGCAGCCTGGACAGGGCAGAGACCCAGTACTTC. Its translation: CASSLDRAETQYF.

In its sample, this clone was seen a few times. The CDR3 loop is CASSSGTGISYEQYF. The CDR3 DNA reads as TGTGCCAGCTCCTCCGGGACAGGCATCTCCTACGAGCAGTACTTC. The rearrangement links TRBV18 to TRBJ2-7; 8 bases line up with TRBD1. Germline assignment: CDR1 KGHSH and CDR2 LQKENI. The CDR3 is 15 residues long. Unmatched junction bases numbered 7, after V lost 6 bases and J lost 0 bases.